The clone carrying this TCR beta chain has only a few counts. The target antigen is unknown. The data are from a study of regulatory T cells in long-lasting Graves disease. Study-wide points: Newly diagnosed patients shared 1,000 or so public clonotypes; persistent patients shared about 2,700.

The CDR3 contains 16 residues. Germline V gene sequence: CDR1 KGHDR, CDR2 SFDVKD. The trim removed 4 bases at V and 3 bases at J, leaving 8 bases unmatched. Researchers made TCR beta libraries by using iRepertoire HTBI primers and running Arm-PCR on CDR3 regions. MiXCR, applied by TCRdb to the multiplex PCR reads, yields one record per CDR3 protein. The sample carries fewer than 550,000 distinct CDR3 sequences, about 17% recorded once. The time point was: newly diagnosed GD, antithyroid drugs for less than 3 months. PBMC RNA served as the TCR library source. It was an endocrinology department in Xi'an, China, that provided the patients. These data also featured in a second study, about T cells in Graves' hyperthyroidism and ophthalmopathy.

The V gene is TRBV24-1, the J gene TRBJ2-3, with 8 bases matching TRBD2. The starting material was peripheral blood mononuclear cells (PBMCs), obtained at new diagnosis, from a patient treated with antithyroid drugs. The clonotype comes from a young woman with Graves disease. The CDR3 bases are TGTGCCACCAGTGAAAGCGGGAGACGGTGGACAGATACGCAGTATTTT. This sequence encodes CATSESGRRWTDTQYF.